These 7 T cell receptor beta chains came from one sample sequenced in a study of T cell clones after liver transplantation. Repertoires were generated with immunoSEQ multiplex PCR, while TCRdb's copy carries only in-frame clones and drops some. The sample records 20,000 to 25,000 clones, 65% to 85% being singletons. The sequenced sample was CD8+ T cells from blood, obtained more than 52 months after liver transplant. Receptors originate from a human patient who received a liver transplant. The T cells may come from the graft donor.

V gene TRBV14 combines with J gene TRBJ2-5; D ambiguous. The CDR3 loop spans 15 amino acids. Trimming pared 0 bases from V and 7 bases from J, leaving 15 bases between. Germline CDR1 SGHDN, CDR2 FVKESK. The CDR3 is CASSQDWQSLGTQYF. DNA of the CDR3: TGTGCCAGCAGCCAAGACTGGCAGTCCCTGGGGACCCAGTACTTC. Based on the CDR3 plus reference TRBV14 and TRBJ2-5, the full variable domain is EAGVTQFPSHSVIEKGQTVTLRCDPISGHDNLYWYRRVMGKEIKFLLHFVKESKQDESGMPNNRFLAERTGGTYSTLKVQPAELEDSGVYFCASSQDWQSLGTQYFGPGTRLLVL.

The rearrangement uses TRBV9 and TRBJ2-7, with TRBD1 matching 11 bases. CDR3 size: 15 residues. Germline V gene sequence: CDR1 SGDLS, CDR2 YYNGEE. With V trimmed by 3 bases and J by 3 bases, 5 bases remained unmatched. The CDR3 region is CASSAGTGGIYEQYF. The CDR3 DNA follows: TGTGCCAGCAGCGCCGGGACAGGGGGAATCTACGAGCAGTACTTC.

This clone was seen only once. V gene TRBV6-1 combines with J gene TRBJ1-2, with 8 bases aligning to TRBD1. Germline CDR1 MNHNS, CDR2 SASEGT. J gave up 8 bases and V 2 bases, and 4 bases lay outside the gene matches. The CDR3 runs 13 residues. The CDR3 region has the DNA TGTGCCAGCAGTGAATCCAGGGGGCAGGGCTACACCTTC. It encodes CASSESRGQGYTF.

The chain is built from TRBV6-5 and TRBJ2-7, with a possible D match to TRBD1 (6 bases). V lost 10 bases and J 3 bases, leaving 13 bases between the germline ends. CDR3 length equals 12 residues. Germline CDR1 is MNHEY and CDR2 is SVGAGI. CDR3 sequence: CATGTGYYEQYF. Here the CDR3 DNA reads TGTGCCACCGGAACAGGGTACTACGAGCAGTACTTC.

This clone came up once. The CDR3 here is CASSLAGQNQPQHF. The CDR3 DNA reads as TGTGCCAGCAGCTTAGCGGGGCAGAATCAGCCCCAGCATTTT. The chain uses TRBV7-9 and TRBJ1-5, with D maybe TRBD1 (5 bases). Germline V lookup: CDR1 SEHNR, CDR2 FQNEAQ (reference sequence). CDR3 length: 14 amino acids. V was trimmed by 0 bases and J by 4 bases, leaving 7 bases between them.

The V and J genes are TRBV6-1 and TRBJ2-3; D is ambiguous. In germline, CDR1 is MNHNS, CDR2 SASEGT. This CDR3 is built from 13 residues. V was trimmed by 1 base and J by 3 bases, leaving 5 bases between them. The CDR3 loop is CASSEGGTDTQYF. The CDR3 region has the DNA TGTGCCAGCAGTGAAGGGGGAACAGATACGCAGTATTTT.

The chain recombines TRBV2 with TRBJ2-7, with TRBD2 identical over 7 bases. This CDR3 has 14 amino acids. Trimming removed 7 bases from V and 3 bases from J; junction bases left unmatched: 9. Germline-derived CDR1 and CDR2 are SNHLY and FYNNEI. CDR3 region: CASMGEGGIYEQYF. In DNA, the CDR3 is TGTGCCAGCATGGGGGAGGGTGGTATCTACGAGCAGTACTTC.